This TCR beta chain was profiled in a study of regulatory T cells in long-lasting Graves disease. Study-wide results and limits: Those with persistent Graves' had less TCR diversity than newly diagnosed patients.

The TCR beta library used iRepertoire HTBI primers with Arm-PCR amplification of CDR3. In the authors' workflow: From all samples, identification returned 13 to 15 TRBJ and approximately 61 TRBV segments. TCRdb re-called the multiplex PCR reads through MiXCR, storing one row per CDR3 protein. Clone size and V and J calls follow TCRdb, not the original study. This repertoire shows roughly 500,000 distinct CDR3 sequences, approximately 23% found once; its top ten account for 13%. Notes on this clonotype: Its antigen is unidentified.

Germline CDR1 and CDR2: SNHLY and FYNNEI. Trimming pared 6 bases from V and 3 bases from J, leaving 18 bases between. The CDR3 covers 16 residues. The time point denotes: persistent/refractory GD, antithyroid drugs over 5 years with positive TRAb. RNA extracted from PBMCs served as the sequencing template. This chain links TRBV2 with TRBJ1-3, with D possibly being TRBD1 (5 bases). This TCR was sampled from a female donor with Graves disease. Sequenced here: peripheral blood mononuclear cells (PBMCs), sampled when the disease was refractory, from a patient treated with antithyroid drugs. The chain's CDR3 is CASSHAGSAGGNTIYF. Written as DNA, the CDR3 is TGTGCCAGCAGCCACGCAGGGTCGGCGGGTGGAAACACCATATATTTT. The whole variable domain, filled in from reference TRBV2 and TRBJ1-3, reads EPEVTQTPSHQVTQMGQEVILRCVPISNHLYFYWYRQILGQKVEFLVSFYNNEISEKSEIFDDQFSVERPDGSNFTLKIRSTKLEDSAMYFCASSHAGSAGGNTIYFGEGSWLTVV.